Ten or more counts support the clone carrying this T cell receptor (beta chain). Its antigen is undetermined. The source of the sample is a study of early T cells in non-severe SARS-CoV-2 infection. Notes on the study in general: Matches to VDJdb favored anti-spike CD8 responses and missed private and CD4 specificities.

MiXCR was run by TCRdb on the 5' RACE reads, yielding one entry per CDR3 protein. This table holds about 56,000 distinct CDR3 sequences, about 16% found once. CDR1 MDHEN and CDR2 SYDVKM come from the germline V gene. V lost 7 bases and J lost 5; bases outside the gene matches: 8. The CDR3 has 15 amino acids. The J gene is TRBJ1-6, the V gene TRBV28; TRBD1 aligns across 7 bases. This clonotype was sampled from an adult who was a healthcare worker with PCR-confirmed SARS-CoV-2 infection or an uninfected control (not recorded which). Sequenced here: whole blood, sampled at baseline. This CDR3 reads CASTPPTGNNSPLHF. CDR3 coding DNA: TGTGCCAGCACGCCTCCGACAGGGAATAATTCACCCCTCCACTTT.